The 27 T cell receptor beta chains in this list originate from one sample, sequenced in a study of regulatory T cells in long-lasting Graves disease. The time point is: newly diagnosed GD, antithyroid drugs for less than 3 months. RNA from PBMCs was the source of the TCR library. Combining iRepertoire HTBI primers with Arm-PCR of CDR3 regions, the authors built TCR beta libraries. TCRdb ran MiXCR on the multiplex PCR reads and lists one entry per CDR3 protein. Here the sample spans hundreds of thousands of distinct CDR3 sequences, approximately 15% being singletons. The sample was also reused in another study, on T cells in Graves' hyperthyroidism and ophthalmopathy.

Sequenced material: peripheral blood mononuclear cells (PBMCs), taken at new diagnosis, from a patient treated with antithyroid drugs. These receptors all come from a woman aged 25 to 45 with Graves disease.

The DNA for the CDR3 is TGCGCCACGAGACAGTCGGACCGCCCCGAGCAGTACTTC. It encodes CATRQSDRPEQYF. The chain links TRBV5-1 to TRBJ2-7; perhaps TRBD1 as D (5 bases). Trimming shortened V by 9 bases and J by 6 bases, and 19 bases separated the two germline ends. The CDR3 loop spans 13 amino acids. CDR1 and CDR2 (germline): SGHRS, YFSETQ. Based on the CDR3 plus reference TRBV5-1 and TRBJ2-7, the full variable domain is KAGVTQTPRYLIKTRGQQVTLSCSPISGHRSVSWYQQTPGQGLQFLFEYFSETQRNKGNFPGRFSGRQFSNSRSEMNVSTLELGDSALYLCATRQSDRPEQYFGPGTRLTVT.

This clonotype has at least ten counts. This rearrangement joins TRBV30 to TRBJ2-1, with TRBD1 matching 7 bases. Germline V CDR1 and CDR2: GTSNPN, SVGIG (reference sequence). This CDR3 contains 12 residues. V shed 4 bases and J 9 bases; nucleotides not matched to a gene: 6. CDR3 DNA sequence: TGTGCCTGGAAAGGGGGACAGCGTGAGCAGTTCTTC. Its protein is CAWKGGQREQFF.

The CDR3 reads CASSGGGEDTGELFF. CDR3 sequence (DNA): TGTGCCAGCAGCGGGGGGGGTGAGGACACCGGGGAGCTGTTTTTT. This rearrangement joins TRBV9 to TRBJ2-2; 7 positions agree with TRBD2. With V trimmed by 3 bases and J by 3 bases, 5 bases remained unmatched. This CDR3 has 15 residues. CDR1 and CDR2 (germline): SGDLS, YYNGEE.

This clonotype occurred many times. The CDR3 region has the DNA TGCAGCCCGTCCCAGGGCAGTGAAGCTTTCTTT. This translates into CSPSQGSEAFF. The V gene is TRBV20-1, the J gene TRBJ1-1, with D tentatively TRBD1 (5 bases). Germline-derived CDR1 and CDR2 are DFQATT and SNEGSKA (reference sequence). This CDR3 has 11 residues.

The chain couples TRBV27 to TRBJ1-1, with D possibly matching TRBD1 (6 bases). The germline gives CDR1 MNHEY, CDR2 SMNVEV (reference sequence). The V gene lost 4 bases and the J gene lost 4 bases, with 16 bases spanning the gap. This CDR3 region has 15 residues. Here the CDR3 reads CASSSVQGLGTEAFF. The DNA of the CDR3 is TGTGCCAGCAGTTCAGTTCAGGGGTTGGGCACTGAAGCTTTCTTT.

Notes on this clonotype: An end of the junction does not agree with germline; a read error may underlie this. The CDR3 sequence is CASSELGRGSYNEQFF. CDR3 coding DNA: TGTGCCAGCAGTGAATTGGGCCGGGGGTCCTACAATGAGCAATTCTTC. This sequence joins TRBV6-1 and TRBJ2-1; tentatively, D is TRBD2 (6 bases). In germline, CDR1 is MNHNS, CDR2 SASEGT. The CDR3 covers 16 residues.

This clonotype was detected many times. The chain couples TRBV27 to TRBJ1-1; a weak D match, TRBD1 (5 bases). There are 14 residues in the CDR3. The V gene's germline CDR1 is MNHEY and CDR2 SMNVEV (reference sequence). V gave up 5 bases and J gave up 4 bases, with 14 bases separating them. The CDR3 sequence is CASSEQVAGTEAFF. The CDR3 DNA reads TGTGCCAGCAGTGAACAGGTGGCAGGCACTGAAGCTTTCTTT.

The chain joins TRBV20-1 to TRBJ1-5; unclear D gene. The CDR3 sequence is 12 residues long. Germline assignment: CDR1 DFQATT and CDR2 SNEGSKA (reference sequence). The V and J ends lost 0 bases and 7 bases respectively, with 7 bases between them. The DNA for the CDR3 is TGCAGTGCTAGAGATTCGGGGCAGCCCCAGCATTTT. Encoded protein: CSARDSGQPQHF.

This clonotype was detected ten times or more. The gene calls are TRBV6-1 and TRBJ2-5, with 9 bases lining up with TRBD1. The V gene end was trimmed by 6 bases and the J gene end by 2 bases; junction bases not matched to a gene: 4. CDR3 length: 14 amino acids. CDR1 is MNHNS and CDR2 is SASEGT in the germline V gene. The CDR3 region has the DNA TGTGCCAGCAGGGGGACAGGGCGGCAAGAGACCCAGTACTTC. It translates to CASRGTGRQETQYF.

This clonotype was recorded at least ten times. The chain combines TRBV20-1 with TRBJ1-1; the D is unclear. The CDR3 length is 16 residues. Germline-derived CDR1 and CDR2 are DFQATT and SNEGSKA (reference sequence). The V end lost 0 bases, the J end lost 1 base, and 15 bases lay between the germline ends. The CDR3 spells CSARDPAAGWNTEAFF. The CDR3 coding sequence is TGCAGTGCTAGAGACCCCGCAGCGGGGTGGAACACTGAAGCTTTCTTT.

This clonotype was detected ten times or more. CDR3 protein: CASSGQRLETQYF. DNA for the CDR3: TGTGCCAGCAGTGGTCAGCGATTGGAGACCCAGTACTTC. The chain links TRBV28 to TRBJ2-5, with no clear D. Germline CDR1 and CDR2: MDHEN and SYDVKM. The CDR3 loop spans 13 amino acids. The ends were cut back, 5 bases at V and 5 bases at J, with 12 bases in the middle.

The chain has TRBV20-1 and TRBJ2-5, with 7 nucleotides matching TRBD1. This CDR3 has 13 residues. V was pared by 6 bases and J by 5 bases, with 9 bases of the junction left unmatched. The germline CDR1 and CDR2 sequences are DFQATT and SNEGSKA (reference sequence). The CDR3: CSASRGLGETQYF. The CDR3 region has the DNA TGCAGTGCCAGCAGGGGGTTAGGTGAGACCCAGTACTTC.

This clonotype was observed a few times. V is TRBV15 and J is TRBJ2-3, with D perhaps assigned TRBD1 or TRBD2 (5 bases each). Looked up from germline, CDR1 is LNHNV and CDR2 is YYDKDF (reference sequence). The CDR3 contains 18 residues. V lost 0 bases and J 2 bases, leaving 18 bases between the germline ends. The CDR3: CATSRDPGTEKITDTQYF. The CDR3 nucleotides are TGTGCCACCAGCAGAGATCCAGGGACGGAGAAAATCACAGATACGCAGTATTTT.

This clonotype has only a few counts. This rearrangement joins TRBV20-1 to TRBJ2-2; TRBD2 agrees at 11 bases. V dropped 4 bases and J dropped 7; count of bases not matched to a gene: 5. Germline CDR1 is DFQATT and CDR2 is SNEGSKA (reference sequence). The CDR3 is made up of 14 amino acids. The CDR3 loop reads CSAMELAGGGELFF. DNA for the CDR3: TGCAGTGCTATGGAGCTAGCGGGAGGCGGGGAGCTGTTTTTT.

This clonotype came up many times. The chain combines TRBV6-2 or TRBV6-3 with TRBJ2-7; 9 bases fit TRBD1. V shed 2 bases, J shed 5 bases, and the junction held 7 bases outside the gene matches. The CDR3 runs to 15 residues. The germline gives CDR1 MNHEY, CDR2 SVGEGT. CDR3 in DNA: TGTGCCAGCAGTTACGGGACAGGGTGGCAGAACGAGCAGTACTTC. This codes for CASSYGTGWQNEQYF.

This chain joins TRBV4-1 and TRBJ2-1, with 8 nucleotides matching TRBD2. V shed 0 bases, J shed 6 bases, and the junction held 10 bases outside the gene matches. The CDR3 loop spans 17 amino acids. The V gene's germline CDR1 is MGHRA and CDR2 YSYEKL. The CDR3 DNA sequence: TGCGCCAGCAGCCAAGAACAAGCGGGAGTTGGGGTCAATGAGCAGTTCTTC. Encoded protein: CASSQEQAGVGVNEQFF.

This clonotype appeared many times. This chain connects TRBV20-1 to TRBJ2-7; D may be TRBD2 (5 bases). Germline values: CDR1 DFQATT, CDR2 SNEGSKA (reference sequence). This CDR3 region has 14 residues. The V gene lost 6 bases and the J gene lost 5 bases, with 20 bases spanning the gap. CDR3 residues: CSAAPPAGSNEQYF. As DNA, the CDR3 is TGCAGTGCGGCGCCCCCGGCGGGTTCTAACGAGCAGTACTTC.

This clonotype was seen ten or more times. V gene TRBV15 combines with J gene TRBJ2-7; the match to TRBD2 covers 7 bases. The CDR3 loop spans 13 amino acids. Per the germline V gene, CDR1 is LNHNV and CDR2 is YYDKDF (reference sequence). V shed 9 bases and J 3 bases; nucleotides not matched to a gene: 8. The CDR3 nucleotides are TGTGCCACTAAGGCGGGAGAAAGCTACGAGCAGTACTTC. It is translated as CATKAGESYEQYF.

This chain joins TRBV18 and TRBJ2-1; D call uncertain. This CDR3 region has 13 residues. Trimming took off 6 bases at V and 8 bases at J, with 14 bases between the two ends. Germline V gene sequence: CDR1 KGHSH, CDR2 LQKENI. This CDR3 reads CASSGQKFDEQFF. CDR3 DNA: TGTGCCAGCTCCGGGCAGAAGTTCGATGAGCAGTTCTTC.

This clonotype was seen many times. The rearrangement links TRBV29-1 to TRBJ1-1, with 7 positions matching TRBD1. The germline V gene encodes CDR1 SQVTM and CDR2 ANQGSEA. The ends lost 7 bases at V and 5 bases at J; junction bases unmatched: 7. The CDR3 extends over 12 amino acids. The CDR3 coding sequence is TGCAGCGCTGCGACAGGGCGGACTGAAGCTTTCTTT. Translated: CSAATGRTEAFF. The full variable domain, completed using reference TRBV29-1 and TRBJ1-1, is SAVISQKPSRDICQRGTSLTIQCQVDSQVTMMFWYRQQPGQSLTLIATANQGSEATYESGFVIDKFPISRPNLTFSTLTVSNMSPEDSSIYLCSAATGRTEAFFGQGTRLTVV.

The DNA for the CDR3 is TGTGCCAGCAGCTTAGAAACCAATGAGCAGTTCTTC. Translated, it gives CASSLETNEQFF. The rearrangement uses TRBV7-3 and TRBJ2-1, with D uncertain. This CDR3 contains 12 residues. Trimming shortened V by 2 bases and J by 6 bases, and 5 bases separated the two germline ends. From germline, CDR1 is SGHTA and CDR2 FQGTGA.

The CDR3 DNA follows: TGTGCCAGCAGAACCCCAGGGACCAGCAATTCACCCCTCCACTTT. It specifies CASRTPGTSNSPLHF. V is TRBV6-1 and J is TRBJ1-6, with D possibly TRBD1 on 5 matching bases. Germline CDR1 reads MNHNS; CDR2 reads SASEGT. Trimming stripped 6 bases from V and 7 bases from J, with 16 bases between. The CDR3 is made up of 15 amino acids.

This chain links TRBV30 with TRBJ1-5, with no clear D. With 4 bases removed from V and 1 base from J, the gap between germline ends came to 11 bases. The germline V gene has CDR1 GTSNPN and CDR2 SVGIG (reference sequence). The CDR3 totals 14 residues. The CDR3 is CAWTPGVSNQPQHF. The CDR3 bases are TGTGCCTGGACTCCAGGCGTGAGCAATCAGCCCCAGCATTTT.

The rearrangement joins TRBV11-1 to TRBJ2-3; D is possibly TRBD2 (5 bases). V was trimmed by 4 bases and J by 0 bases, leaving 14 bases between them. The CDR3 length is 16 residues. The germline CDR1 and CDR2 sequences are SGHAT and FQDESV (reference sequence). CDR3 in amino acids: CASSSRILASTDTQYF. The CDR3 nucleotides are TGTGCCAGCAGCTCCCGGATTTTAGCGAGCACAGATACGCAGTATTTT.

The CDR3 reads CASSPPGQGINEQYF. The CDR3 nucleotides are TGTGCCAGCAGCCCTCCGGGACAGGGTATTAACGAGCAGTACTTC. The chain links TRBV7-6 to TRBJ2-7; 9 bases are a match to TRBD1. CDR1 and CDR2 (germline): SGHVS, FNYEAQ. This CDR3 comprises 15 residues. Unmatched junction bases numbered 10, after V lost 5 bases and J lost 5 bases.

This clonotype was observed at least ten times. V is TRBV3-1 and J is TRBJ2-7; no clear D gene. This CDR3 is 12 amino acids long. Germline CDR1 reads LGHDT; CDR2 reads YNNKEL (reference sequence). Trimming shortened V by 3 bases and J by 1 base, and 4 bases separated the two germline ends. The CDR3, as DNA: TGTGCCAGCAGCCATGCTTCCTACGAGCAGTACTTC. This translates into CASSHASYEQYF.

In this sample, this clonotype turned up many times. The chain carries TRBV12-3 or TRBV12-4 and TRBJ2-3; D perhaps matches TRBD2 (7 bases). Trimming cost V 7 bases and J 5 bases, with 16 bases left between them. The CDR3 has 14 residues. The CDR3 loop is CASTWGGGRDTQYF. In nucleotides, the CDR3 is TGTGCCAGCACCTGGGGGGGGGGGCGAGATACGCAGTATTTT.